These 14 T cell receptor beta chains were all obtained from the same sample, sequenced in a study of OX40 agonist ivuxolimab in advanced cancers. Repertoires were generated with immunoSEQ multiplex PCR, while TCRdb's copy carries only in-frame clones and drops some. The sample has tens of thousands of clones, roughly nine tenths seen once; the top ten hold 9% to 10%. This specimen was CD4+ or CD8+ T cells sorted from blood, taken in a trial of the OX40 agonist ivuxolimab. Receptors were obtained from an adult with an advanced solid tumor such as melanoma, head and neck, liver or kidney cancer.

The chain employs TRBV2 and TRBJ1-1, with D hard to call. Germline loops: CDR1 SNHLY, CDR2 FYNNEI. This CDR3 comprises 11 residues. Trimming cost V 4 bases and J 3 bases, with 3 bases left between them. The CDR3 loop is CASSGDTEAFF. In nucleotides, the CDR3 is TGTGCCAGCAGTGGGGACACTGAAGCTTTCTTT.

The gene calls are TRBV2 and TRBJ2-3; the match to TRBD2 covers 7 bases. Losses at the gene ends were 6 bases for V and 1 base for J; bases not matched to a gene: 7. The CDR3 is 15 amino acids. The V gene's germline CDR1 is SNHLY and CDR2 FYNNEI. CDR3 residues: CASRRWGGGTDTQYF. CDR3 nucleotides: TGTGCCAGCAGGAGGTGGGGGGGAGGCACAGATACGCAGTATTTT.

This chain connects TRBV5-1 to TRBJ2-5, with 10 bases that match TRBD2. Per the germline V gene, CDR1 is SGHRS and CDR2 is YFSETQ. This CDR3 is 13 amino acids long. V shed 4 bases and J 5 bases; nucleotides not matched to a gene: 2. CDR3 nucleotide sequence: TGCGCCAGCAGCAAACTAGCGGGGGAGACCCAGTACTTC. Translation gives CASSKLAGETQYF.

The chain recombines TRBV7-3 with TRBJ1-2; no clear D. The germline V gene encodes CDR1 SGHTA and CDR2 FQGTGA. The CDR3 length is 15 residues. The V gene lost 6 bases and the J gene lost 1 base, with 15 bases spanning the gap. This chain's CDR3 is CASSRTGTNNYGYTF. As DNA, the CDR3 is TGTGCCAGCAGTCGCACGGGAACGAATAACTATGGCTACACCTTC.

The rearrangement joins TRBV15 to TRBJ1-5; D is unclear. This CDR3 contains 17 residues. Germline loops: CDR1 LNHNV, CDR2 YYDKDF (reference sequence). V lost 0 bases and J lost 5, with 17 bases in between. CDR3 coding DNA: TGTGCCACCAGCAGAGATAGTTCCCAGGCTTTAGATCAGCCCCAGCATTTT. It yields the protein CATSRDSSQALDQPQHF.

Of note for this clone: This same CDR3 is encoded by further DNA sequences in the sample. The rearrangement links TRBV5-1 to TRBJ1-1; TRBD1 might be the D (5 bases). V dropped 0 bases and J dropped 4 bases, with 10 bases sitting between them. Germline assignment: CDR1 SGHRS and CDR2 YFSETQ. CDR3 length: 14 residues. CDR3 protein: CASSLGQGGTEAFF. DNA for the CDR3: TGCGCCAGCAGCTTGGGGCAGGGAGGCACTGAAGCTTTCTTT.

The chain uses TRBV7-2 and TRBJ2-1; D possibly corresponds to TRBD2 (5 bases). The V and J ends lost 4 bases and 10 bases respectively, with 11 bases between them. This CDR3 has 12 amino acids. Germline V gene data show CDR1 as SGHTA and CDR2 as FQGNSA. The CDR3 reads CASSSTSKEQFF. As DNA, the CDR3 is TGTGCCAGCAGCTCCACTAGTAAGGAGCAGTTCTTC.

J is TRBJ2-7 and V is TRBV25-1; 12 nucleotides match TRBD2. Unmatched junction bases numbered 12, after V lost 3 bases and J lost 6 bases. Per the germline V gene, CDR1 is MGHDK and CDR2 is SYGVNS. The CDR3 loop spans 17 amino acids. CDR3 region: CASSELSSGRAGAEQYF. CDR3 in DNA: TGTGCCAGCAGTGAGCTGTCTAGCGGGAGGGCCGGCGCCGAGCAGTACTTC.

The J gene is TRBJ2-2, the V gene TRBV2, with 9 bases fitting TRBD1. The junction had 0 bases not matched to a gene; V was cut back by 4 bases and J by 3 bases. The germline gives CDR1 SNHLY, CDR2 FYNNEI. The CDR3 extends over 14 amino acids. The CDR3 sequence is CASSGDRDTGELFF. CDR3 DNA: TGTGCCAGCAGTGGGGACAGGGACACCGGGGAGCTGTTTTTT.

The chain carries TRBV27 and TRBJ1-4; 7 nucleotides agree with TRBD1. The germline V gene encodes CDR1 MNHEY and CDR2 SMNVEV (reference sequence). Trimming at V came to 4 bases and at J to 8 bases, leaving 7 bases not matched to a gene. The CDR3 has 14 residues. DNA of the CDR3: TGTGCCAGCAGTTCTAGGGACAGCGAGGAAAAACTGTTTTTT. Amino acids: CASSSRDSEEKLFF.

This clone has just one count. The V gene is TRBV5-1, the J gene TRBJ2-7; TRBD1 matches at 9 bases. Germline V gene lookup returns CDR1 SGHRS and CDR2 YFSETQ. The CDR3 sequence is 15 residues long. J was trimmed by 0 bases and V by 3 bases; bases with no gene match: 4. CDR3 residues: CASSSLTGGSYEQYF. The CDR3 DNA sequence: TGCGCCAGCAGCTCCCTGACAGGGGGCTCCTACGAGCAGTACTTC.

CDR3 nucleotide sequence: TGCGCCAGCAGCTTGGGGGGACAGGGTTACGAGCAGTACTTC. Translation gives CASSLGGQGYEQYF. The rearrangement joins TRBV5-1 to TRBJ2-7, with 9 bases fitting TRBD1. The CDR3 is 14 residues long. Germline V CDR1 and CDR2: SGHRS, YFSETQ. V lost 0 bases, J lost 4 bases, and 2 bases stayed unmatched.

CDR3 sequence: CASSSTGGNTEAFF. The CDR3 DNA sequence: TGTGCCAGCAGCTCCACGGGGGGGAACACTGAAGCTTTCTTT. The V call is TRBV5-4, the J call TRBJ1-1; D may be TRBD1 (5 bases). The CDR3 is made up of 14 amino acids. Germline CDR1 is SGHNT and CDR2 is YYREEE (reference sequence). The germline V and J ends were trimmed by 3 bases and 1 base, with 10 bases remaining between them. Using reference TRBV5-4 and TRBJ1-1 for the parts outside the CDR3, the full variable domain is ETGVTQSPTHLIKTRGQQVTLRCSSQSGHNTVSWYQQALGQGPQFIFQYYREEENGRGNFPPRFSGLQFPNYSSELNVNALELDDSALYLCASSSTGGNTEAFFGQGTRLTVV.

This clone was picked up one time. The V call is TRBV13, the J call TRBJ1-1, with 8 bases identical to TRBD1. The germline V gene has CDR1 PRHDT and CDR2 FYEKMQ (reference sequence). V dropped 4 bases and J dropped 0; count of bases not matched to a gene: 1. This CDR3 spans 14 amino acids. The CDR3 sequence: CASSSTGVNTEAFF. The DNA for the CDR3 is TGTGCCAGCAGCTCGACAGGGGTGAACACTGAAGCTTTCTTT. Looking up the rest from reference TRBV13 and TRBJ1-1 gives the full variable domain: AAGVIQSPRHLIKEKRETATLKCYPIPRHDTVYWYQQGPGQDPQFLISFYEKMQSDKGSIPDRFSAQQFSDYHSELNMSSLELGDSALYFCASSSTGVNTEAFFGQGTRLTVV.